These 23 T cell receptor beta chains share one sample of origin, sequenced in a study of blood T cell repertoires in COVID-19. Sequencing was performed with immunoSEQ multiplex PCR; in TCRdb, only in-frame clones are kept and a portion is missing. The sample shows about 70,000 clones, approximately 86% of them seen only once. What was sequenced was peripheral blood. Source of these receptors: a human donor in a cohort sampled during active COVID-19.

Written as DNA, the CDR3 is TGTGCCAGCAGCCAAGATCGACTAGCGGGGGGGCAAGAGACCCAGTACTTC. Translation gives CASSQDRLAGGQETQYF. The J gene is TRBJ2-5, the V gene TRBV3-1 (or the pseudogene TRBV3-2), with 14 bases identical to TRBD2. Losses at the gene ends were 0 bases for V and 2 bases for J; bases not matched to a gene: 2. This CDR3 has 17 amino acids. CDR1 and CDR2 (germline): LGHDT, YNNKEL (reference sequence).

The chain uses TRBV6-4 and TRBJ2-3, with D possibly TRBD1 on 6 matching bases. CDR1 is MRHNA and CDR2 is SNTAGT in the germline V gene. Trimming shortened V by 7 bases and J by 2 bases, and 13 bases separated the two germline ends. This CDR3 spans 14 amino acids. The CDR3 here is CASKEYRDTDTQYF. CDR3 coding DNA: TGTGCCAGCAAGGAGTACAGGGACACAGATACGCAGTATTTT.

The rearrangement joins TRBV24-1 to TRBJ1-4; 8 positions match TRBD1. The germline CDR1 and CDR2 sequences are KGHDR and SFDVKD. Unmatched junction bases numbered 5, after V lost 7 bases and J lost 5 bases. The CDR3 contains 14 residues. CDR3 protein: CATSQTGANEKLFF. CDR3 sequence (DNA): TGTGCCACCAGCCAGACAGGGGCGAATGAAAAACTGTTTTTT.

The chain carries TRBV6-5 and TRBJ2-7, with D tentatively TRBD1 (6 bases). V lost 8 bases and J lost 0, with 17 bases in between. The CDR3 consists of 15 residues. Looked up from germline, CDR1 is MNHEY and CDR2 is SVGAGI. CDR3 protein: CASAKGTRSSYEQYF. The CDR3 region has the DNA TGTGCCAGCGCCAAGGGGACACGCAGCTCCTACGAGCAGTACTTC.

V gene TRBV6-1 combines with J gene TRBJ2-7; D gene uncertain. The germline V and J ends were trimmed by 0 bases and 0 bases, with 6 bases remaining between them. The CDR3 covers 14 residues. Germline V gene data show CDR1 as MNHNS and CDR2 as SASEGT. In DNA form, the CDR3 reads TGTGCCAGCAGTGAAGCGGCCCTCTCCTACGAGCAGTACTTC. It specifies CASSEAALSYEQYF.

CDR3 sequence (DNA): TGTGCCAGCAGCTTACGACTAGCGGGGGCCTACGAGCAGTACTTC. It codes for CASSLRLAGAYEQYF. This chain links TRBV7-2 with TRBJ2-7; 12 bases match TRBD2. The germline CDR1 and CDR2 sequences are SGHTA and FQGNSA. The CDR3 is 15 amino acids. V dropped 2 bases and J dropped 2; count of bases not matched to a gene: 1. Variable domain in full (rest from reference TRBV7-2 and TRBJ2-7): GAGVSQSPSNKVTEKGKDVELRCDPISGHTALYWYRQSLGQGLEFLIYFQGNSAPDKSGLPSDRFSAERTGGSVSTLTIQRTQQEDSAVYLCASSLRLAGAYEQYFGPGTRLTVT.

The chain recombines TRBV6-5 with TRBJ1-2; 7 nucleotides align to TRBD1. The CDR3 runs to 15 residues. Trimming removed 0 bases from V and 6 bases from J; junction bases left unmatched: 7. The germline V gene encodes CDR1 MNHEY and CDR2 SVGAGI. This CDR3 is CASSYSPDRPNGYTF. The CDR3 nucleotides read TGTGCCAGCAGTTACTCCCCGGACAGGCCCAATGGCTACACCTTC.

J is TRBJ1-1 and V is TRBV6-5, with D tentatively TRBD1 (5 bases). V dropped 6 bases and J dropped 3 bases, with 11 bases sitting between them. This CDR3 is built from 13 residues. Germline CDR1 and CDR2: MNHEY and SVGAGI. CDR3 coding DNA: TGTGCCAGCAGGAGGGAGGGGTACACTGAAGCTTTCTTT. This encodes CASRREGYTEAFF.

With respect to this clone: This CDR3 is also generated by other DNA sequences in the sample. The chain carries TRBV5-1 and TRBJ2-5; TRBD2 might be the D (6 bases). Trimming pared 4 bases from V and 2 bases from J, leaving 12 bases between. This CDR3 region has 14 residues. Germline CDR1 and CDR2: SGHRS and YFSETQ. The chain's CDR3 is CASSGGTPQETQYF. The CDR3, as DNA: TGCGCCAGCAGCGGAGGGACTCCTCAAGAGACCCAGTACTTC.

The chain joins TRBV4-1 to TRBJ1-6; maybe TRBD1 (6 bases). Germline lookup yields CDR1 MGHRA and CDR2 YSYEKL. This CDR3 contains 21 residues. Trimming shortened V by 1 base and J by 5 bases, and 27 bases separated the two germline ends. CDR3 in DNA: TGCGCCAGCAGCCAAGTTGCCGACGGGGGGCCAAACAATGCAAATAATTCACCCCTCCACTTT. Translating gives CASSQVADGGPNNANNSPLHF.

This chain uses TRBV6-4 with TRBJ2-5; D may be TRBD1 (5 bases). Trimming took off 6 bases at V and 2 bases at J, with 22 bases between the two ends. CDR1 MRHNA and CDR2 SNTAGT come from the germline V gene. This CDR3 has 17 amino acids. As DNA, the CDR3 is TGTGCCAGCAGCCTAAAGACAGATCCGACCCGTCAAGAGACCCAGTACTTC. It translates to CASSLKTDPTRQETQYF.

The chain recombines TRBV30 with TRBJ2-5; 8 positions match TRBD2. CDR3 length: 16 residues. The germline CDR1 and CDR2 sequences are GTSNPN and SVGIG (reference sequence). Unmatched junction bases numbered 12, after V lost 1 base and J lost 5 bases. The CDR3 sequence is CAWSADDGGVEETQYF. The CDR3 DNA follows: TGTGCCTGGAGTGCCGACGACGGGGGGGTCGAGGAGACCCAGTACTTC.

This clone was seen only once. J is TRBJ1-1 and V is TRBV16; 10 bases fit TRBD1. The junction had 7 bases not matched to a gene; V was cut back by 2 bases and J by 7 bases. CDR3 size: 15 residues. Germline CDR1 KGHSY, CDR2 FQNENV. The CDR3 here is CASSQRQGAPGEAFF. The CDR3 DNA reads TGTGCCAGCAGCCAACGACAGGGGGCGCCCGGTGAAGCTTTCTTT.

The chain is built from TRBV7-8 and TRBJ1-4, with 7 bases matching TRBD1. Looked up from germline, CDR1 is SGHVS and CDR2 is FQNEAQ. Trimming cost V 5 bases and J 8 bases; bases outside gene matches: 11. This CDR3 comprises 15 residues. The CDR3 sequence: CASSLRTGEGEKLFF. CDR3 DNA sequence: TGTGCCAGCAGCCTTAGGACAGGCGAGGGGGAAAAACTGTTTTTT.

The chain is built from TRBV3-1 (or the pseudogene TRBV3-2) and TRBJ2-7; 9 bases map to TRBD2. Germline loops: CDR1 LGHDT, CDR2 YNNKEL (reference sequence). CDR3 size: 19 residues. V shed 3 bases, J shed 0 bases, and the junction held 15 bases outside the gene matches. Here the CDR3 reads CASSQTPGLASTISYEQYF. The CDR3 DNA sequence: TGTGCCAGCAGCCAGACCCCGGGACTAGCATCCACGATCTCCTACGAGCAGTACTTC.

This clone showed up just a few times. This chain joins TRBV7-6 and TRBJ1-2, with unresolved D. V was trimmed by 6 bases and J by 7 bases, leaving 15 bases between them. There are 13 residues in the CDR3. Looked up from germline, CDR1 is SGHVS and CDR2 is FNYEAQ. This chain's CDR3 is CASSGPGGGGYTF. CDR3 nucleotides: TGTGCCAGCAGTGGCCCCGGCGGTGGTGGCTACACCTTC.

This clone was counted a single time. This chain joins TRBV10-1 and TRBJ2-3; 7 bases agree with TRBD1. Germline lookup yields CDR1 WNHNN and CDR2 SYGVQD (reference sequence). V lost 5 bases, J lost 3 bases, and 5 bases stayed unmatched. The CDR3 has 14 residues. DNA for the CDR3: TGCGCCAGCAGTCCGGGACAGACTACAGATACGCAGTATTTT. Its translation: CASSPGQTTDTQYF.

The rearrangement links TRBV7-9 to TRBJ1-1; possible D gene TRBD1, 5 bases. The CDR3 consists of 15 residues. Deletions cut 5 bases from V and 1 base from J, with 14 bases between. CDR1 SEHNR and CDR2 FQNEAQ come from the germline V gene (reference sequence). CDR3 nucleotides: TGTGCCAGCAGCCAAGCCGGACACGCGAACACTGAAGCTTTCTTT. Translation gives CASSQAGHANTEAFF.

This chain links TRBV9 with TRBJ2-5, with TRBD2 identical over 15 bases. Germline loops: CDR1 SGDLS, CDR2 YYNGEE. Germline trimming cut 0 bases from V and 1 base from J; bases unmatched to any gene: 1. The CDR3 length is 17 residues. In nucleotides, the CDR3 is TGTGCCAGCAGCGTAGGGACTAGCGGGGGGGCCCAAGAGACCCAGTACTTC. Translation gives CASSVGTSGGAQETQYF. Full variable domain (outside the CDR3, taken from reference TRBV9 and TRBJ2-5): DSGVTQTPKHLITATGQRVTLRCSPRSGDLSVYWYQQSLDQGLQFLIQYYNGEERAKGNILERFSAQQFPDLHSELNLSSLELGDSALYFCASSVGTSGGAQETQYFGPGTRLLVL.

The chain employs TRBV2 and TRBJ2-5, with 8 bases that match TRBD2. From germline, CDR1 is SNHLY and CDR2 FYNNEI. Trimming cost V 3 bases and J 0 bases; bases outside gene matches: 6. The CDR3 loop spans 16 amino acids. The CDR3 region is CASSELSGGYQETQYF. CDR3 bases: TGTGCCAGCAGTGAGTTGTCGGGGGGGTACCAAGAGACCCAGTACTTC.

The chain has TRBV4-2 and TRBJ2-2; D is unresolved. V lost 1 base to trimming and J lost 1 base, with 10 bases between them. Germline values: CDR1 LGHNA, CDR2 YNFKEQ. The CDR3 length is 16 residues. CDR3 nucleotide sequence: TGTGCCAGCAGCCAAGTTCGACACGTGAACACCGGGGAGCTGTTTTTT. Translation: CASSQVRHVNTGELFF.

CDR3 DNA: TGTGCCAGCAGCTTTACTAGCGGAATTAGCACAGATACGCAGTATTTT. This codes for CASSFTSGISTDTQYF. This chain joins TRBV2 and TRBJ2-3; 8 positions agree with TRBD2. After removal of 6 bases from V and 0 bases from J, the junction contained 8 bases not matched to a gene. CDR1 and CDR2 (germline): SNHLY, FYNNEI. The length of the CDR3 is 16 residues.

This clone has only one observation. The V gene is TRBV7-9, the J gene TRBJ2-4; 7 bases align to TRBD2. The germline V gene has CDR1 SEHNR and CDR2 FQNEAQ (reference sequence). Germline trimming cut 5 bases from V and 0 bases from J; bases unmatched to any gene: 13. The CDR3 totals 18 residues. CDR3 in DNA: TGTGCCAGCAGCCCGACGGAGCGGGGCCGAGGAGCCAAAAACATTCAGTACTTC. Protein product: CASSPTERGRGAKNIQYF.